This T cell receptor beta chain is from a study of cytomegalovirus exposure and HLA in healthy donors. Findings and caveats of the study: A previous analysis found most TCR beta V segments productive roughly 87% or roughly 30% of the time.

Concerning this clone itself: Its antigen is unidentified.

From germline, CDR1 is SGHNT and CDR2 YYREEE (reference sequence). The V and J ends lost 4 bases and 1 base respectively, with 7 bases between them. The CDR3 has 13 residues. The PCR employed 60 Vbeta primers together with 13 Jbeta primers. Generated by immunoSEQ multiplex PCR, the TCRdb table keeps only in-frame clones and is missing some. The sample includes tens of thousands of clones, about 80% of them seen just once. The sequence derives from a man between 18 and 35 years old in good health and CMV-seropositive. Sequencing was done on a sample of PBMCs. The rearrangement uses TRBV5-4 and TRBJ2-3; a weak D match, TRBD1 (6 bases). CDR3 protein: CASSGQRTDTQYF. The CDR3 coding sequence is TGTGCCAGCAGCGGACAGCGCACAGATACGCAGTATTTT.